This TCR beta chain stems from a study of post-analysis software for immune sequencing data. Overall study context: The disease courses covered relapsing-remitting, secondary progressive and progressive-relapsing multiple sclerosis.

Note on this clonotype: Its cognate antigen is unknown.

Findings of the study overall: Significantly decreased normalized Chao1 diversity was recorded for multiple sclerosis patients relative to controls. Strong co-clustering by F measure linked samples that shared a preparation batch. With TRBV5-6, TRBV5-1 and TRBV20-1 included, about 5 TRBV segments were more frequent in patients than in controls.

The authors incorporated unique molecular identifiers into the TCR beta cDNA libraries. Yield was 450,000 to 650,000 cDNA molecules from around 1 to 10 million T cells. TCRdb independently ran MiXCR on the PCR reads; one entry per CDR3 protein. Among about 500,000 distinct CDR3 sequences listed, roughly 45% were seen once. Trimming shortened V by 4 bases and J by 0 bases, and 14 bases separated the two germline ends. The CDR3 spans 16 residues. In germline, CDR1 is MNHEY, CDR2 SVGAGI. The sequence was obtained from a girl between 5 and 17 years old with multiple sclerosis. The chain has TRBV6-5 and TRBJ2-3; possibly TRBD1 for D (5 bases). Input material: blood. The CDR3 nucleotides read TGTGCCAGCAGTTCTCGGACATCCTCTAGCACAGATACGCAGTATTTT. Its protein product is CASSSRTSSSTDTQYF.